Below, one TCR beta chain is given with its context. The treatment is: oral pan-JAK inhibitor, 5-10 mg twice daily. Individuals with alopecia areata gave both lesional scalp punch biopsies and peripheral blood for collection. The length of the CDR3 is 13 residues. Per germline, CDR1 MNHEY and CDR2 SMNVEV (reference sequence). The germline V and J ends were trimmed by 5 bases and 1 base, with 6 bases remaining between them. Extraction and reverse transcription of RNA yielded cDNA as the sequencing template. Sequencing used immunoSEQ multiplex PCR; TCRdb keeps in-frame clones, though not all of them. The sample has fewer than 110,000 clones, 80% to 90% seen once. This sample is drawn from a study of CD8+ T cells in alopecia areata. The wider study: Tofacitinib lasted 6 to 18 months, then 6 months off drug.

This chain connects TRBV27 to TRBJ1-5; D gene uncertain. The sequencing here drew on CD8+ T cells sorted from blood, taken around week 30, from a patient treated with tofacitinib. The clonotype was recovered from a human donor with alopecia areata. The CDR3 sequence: CASSGVSNQPQHF. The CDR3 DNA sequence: TGTGCCAGCAGTGGGGTGAGCAATCAGCCCCAGCATTTT.